Described below is a single T cell receptor (beta chain) sequence and its context. The entry originates in a study of blood T cell repertoires in COVID-19. The repertoire was sequenced with immunoSEQ multiplex PCR; TCRdb's copy has only in-frame clones and lacks some. This sample has about 180,000 clones, with less than 90% found just once. V lost 3 bases, J lost 1 base, and 3 bases stayed unmatched. Germline V gene lookup returns CDR1 MDHEN and CDR2 SYDVKM. The CDR3 extends over 15 amino acids. Sequenced input: PBMCs or T cells enriched from blood (not recorded which). The V gene is TRBV28, the J gene TRBJ1-5, with 7 bases aligning to TRBD1. This clonotype was obtained from a human donor with acute COVID-19. The donor label of this sample is uncertain. DNA for the CDR3: TGTGCCAGCAGTTTTCTGGACAGGAGCAATCAGCCCCAGCATTTT. Amino acid sequence: CASSFLDRSNQPQHF.